The rows below give T cell receptor beta chains drawn from one sample of a study of blood T cell repertoires in COVID-19. Sequenced by immunoSEQ multiplex PCR; TCRdb stores in-frame clones only, minus some. The data show approximately 350,000 clones, about 89% seen once. Sequenced: peripheral blood. These receptors all stem from a woman in her twenties or thirties with COVID-19, enrolled during active disease. CDR3s include the opening cysteine and the closing phenylalanine or tryptophan. A D gene is named only where the DNA matches it firmly. Size values are once, few and many counts, or a class for expanded clones, and some rows have none.

TRBJ1-1,TRBD1,TRBV10-3,.,13,TGTGCCATCAGTAGCGACAGGGACACTGAAGCTTTCTTT,CAISSDRDTEAFF
TRBJ2-3,TRBD2,TRBV4-3,.,15,TGCGCCAGCAGCCAACGGAGCGGGATCACAGATACGCAGTATTTT,CASSQRSGITDTQYF
TRBJ2-2,TRBD1,TRBV7-9,.,13,TGTGCCAGCAGCATGACAGGGGCCGGGGAGCTGTTTTTT,CASSMTGAGELFF
TRBJ1-1,TRBD1,TRBV6-5,.,16,TGTGCCAGCAGTTACTCGGGTCCTGGACAGGGTACTGAAGCTTTCTTT,CASSYSGPGQGTEAFF
TRBJ2-3,TRBD2,TRBV11-2,.,15,TGTGCCAGCAGCTTAAGCGGGGGGGGAGGAGATACGCAGTATTTT,CASSLSGGGGDTQYF
TRBJ1-1,.,TRBV5-1,.,17,TGCGCCAGCAGCCCGCGGGGCCTCGGGGCAATGAACACTGAAGCTTTCTTT,CASSPRGLGAMNTEAFF
TRBJ2-7,TRBD2,TRBV7-2,few,17,TGTGCCAGCAGCTTATCCGCGGGGGGCACAATCTCCTACGAGCAGTACTTC,CASSLSAGGTISYEQYF
TRBJ1-5,.,TRBV5-1,.,17,TGCGCCAGCAGCGCCGGACAGAAACTTTATAGCAATCAGCCCCAGCATTTT,CASSAGQKLYSNQPQHF
TRBJ2-4,.,TRBV2,.,17,TGTGCCAGCAGTGACCCCCTCATGGACACAGCCAAAAACATTCAGTACTTC,CASSDPLMDTAKNIQYF
TRBJ1-6,.,TRBV27,.,14,TGTGCCAGCAGTCCCGGGACACTCAATTCACCCCTCCACTTT,CASSPGTLNSPLHF
TRBJ2-3,.,TRBV6-2/TRBV6-3,.,12,TGTGCCAGCAGTTATGGTGGCAATACGCAGTATTTT,CASSYGGNTQYF
TRBJ2-2,TRBD2,TRBV19,.,16,TGTGCCAGTAGTCAAAGCGGGAGGTTCTTGACCGGGGAGCTGTTTTTT,CASSQSGRFLTGELFF
TRBJ1-3,.,TRBV18,.,15,TGTGCCAGCTCACCAGGACTCCTAGGAGGAAACACCATATATTTT,CASSPGLLGGNTIYF
TRBJ2-1,.,TRBV4-2,.,16,TGTGCCAGCAGCCAAGAGCGGACTTCCTCCTACAATGAGCAGTTCTTC,CASSQERTSSYNEQFF
TRBJ2-1,TRBD2,TRBV7-9,.,14,TGTGCCAGCAGCTTAATCGGCGGGAGTCGTGAGCAGTTCTTC,CASSLIGGSREQFF
TRBJ2-2,.,TRBV7-2,.,13,TGTGCCAGTCACCGGGGTAACACCGGGGAGCTGTTTTTT,CASHRGNTGELFF
TRBJ1-4,.,TRBV5-6,.,11,TGTGCCAGCAGCTTCGGGGGGTCGCCGTCATTT,CASSFGGSPSF
TRBJ2-4,TRBD2,TRBV9,.,17,TGTGCCAGCAGCTATGGCCTAGCGGGAGACTCCAAAAACATTCAGTACTTC,CASSYGLAGDSKNIQYF
TRBJ1-2,TRBD1,TRBV27,.,14,TGTGCCAGCAGTTTAAAGGGACAGGGTCATGGCTACACCTTC,CASSLKGQGHGYTF
TRBJ2-5,.,TRBV4-1,.,17,TGCGCCAGCAGCCAAGCCGGTGCGGCTAGCCGAGGAGAGACCCAGTACTTC,CASSQAGAASRGETQYF
TRBJ1-1,.,TRBV15,once,14,TGTGCCACCAGCAGGGCCATTCGGGGAACTGAAGCTTTCTTT,CATSRAIRGTEAFF
TRBJ2-5,.,TRBV6-5,.,14,TGTGCCAGCACCCGCTCAGGGGGAGGAGAGACCCAGTACTTC,CASTRSGGGETQYF
TRBJ2-7,TRBD1,TRBV24-1,.,16,TGTGCCACCAGTGATCCCGTCGGGACAGGGATCCACGAGCAGTACTTC,CATSDPVGTGIHEQYF
TRBJ2-1,.,TRBV4-3,.,13,TGCGCCAGCAGCCAAGATCCGGACAATGAGCAGTTCTTC,CASSQDPDNEQFF
TRBJ2-1,TRBD2,TRBV6-4,few,16,TGTGCCAGCAGTGACTCGGCGGGAGTAAGTGGGAATGAGCAGTTCTTC,CASSDSAGVSGNEQFF
TRBJ1-4,TRBD1,TRBV18,.,15,TGTGCCAGCTCGCGCCCCCGGACAGGGAGTGAAAAACTGTTTTTT,CASSRPRTGSEKLFF
TRBJ1-1,TRBD1,TRBV27,.,12,TGTGCCAGCGGGACAGGGAACACTGAAGCTTTCTTT,CASGTGNTEAFF
TRBJ1-5,.,TRBV19,few,14,TGTGCCAGTACTCGACAACAAAGCAATCAGCCCCAGCATTTT,CASTRQQSNQPQHF
TRBJ1-1,TRBD1,TRBV9,.,14,TGTGCCAGCAGTCAAGGGGGCGCTATTCCTGAAGCTTTCTTT,CASSQGGAIPEAFF
TRBJ2-2,TRBD1,TRBV11-3,.,18,TGTGCCAGCAGCCACTGGGGACAGGGAGGTAGGAACACCGGGGAGCTGTTTTTT,CASSHWGQGGRNTGELFF
TRBJ2-3,TRBD2,TRBV28,.,15,TGTGCCAGCAATCGGGGGGGACCACACACAGATACGCAGTATTTT,CASNRGGPHTDTQYF
TRBJ1-2,TRBD1,TRBV29-1,.,14,TGCAGCGTTGAAGCCGGGGACAGGGGTGGCGGCTACACCTTC,CSVEAGDRGGGYTF
TRBJ2-1,TRBD2,TRBV11-2,once,17,TGTGCCAGCAGCTTAGCCAGGACTAGCGGGAGATACAATGAGCAGTTCTTC,CASSLARTSGRYNEQFF
TRBJ2-1,TRBD2,TRBV10-3,.,18,TGTGCCATCAGCGGGAGCGGGGGGCGACACCCTTCCTACAATGAGCAGTTCTTC,CAISGSGGRHPSYNEQFF
TRBJ2-2,.,TRBV19,.,14,TGTGCCAGTTCCTACAGGAAGAACACCGGGGAGCTGTTTTTT,CASSYRKNTGELFF
TRBJ2-5,TRBD2,TRBV2,.,17,TGTGCCAGCAGTGATCCGGGACTAGCGGGAGATGGGGAGACCCAGTACTTC,CASSDPGLAGDGETQYF
TRBJ1-6,.,TRBV2,.,15,TGTGCCAGCAGTGCTGGAGACAGGCGATTCGTGACCCTCCACTTT,CASSAGDRRFVTLHF
TRBJ2-5,.,TRBV19,.,13,TGTGCCAGTAGTATTCAGGCAGAAGAGACCCAGTACTTC,CASSIQAEETQYF
TRBJ2-5,TRBD2,TRBV13,.,18,TGTGCCAGCAGCTTAAATGGGCTAGCGGGGGGCCCAAAAGAGACCCAGTACTTC,CASSLNGLAGGPKETQYF
TRBJ2-5,TRBD2,TRBV10-3,.,16,TGTGCCATCAGCTCTCTACTAGCGGGGGACGGAGAGACCCAGTACTTC,CAISSLLAGDGETQYF
TRBJ2-3,TRBD2,TRBV6-5,.,14,TGTGCCAGCAGACTAGCGGGGGGTACAGATACGCAGTATTTT,CASRLAGGTDTQYF
TRBJ1-3,.,TRBV18,.,16,TGTGCCAGCTCACCTCGCGAGAGCAGGGCTGGAAACACCATATATTTT,CASSPRESRAGNTIYF
TRBJ2-2,TRBD1,TRBV19,once,14,TGTGCCAGTAGCCCCCGGACAGGGGTCGGGGAGCTGTTTTTT,CASSPRTGVGELFF
TRBJ2-1,TRBD2,TRBV7-9,.,16,TGTGCCACCTGGGTAGCGGGAGGCGGCTCCTACAATGAGCAGTTCTTC,CATWVAGGGSYNEQFF
TRBJ1-5,TRBD1,TRBV27,.,14,TGTGCCAGCAGAACAGGGGTAGCAAATCAGCCCCAGCATTTT,CASRTGVANQPQHF